Detailed here is one T cell receptor beta chain. These data come from a study of blood T cell repertoires in COVID-19. Overall study context: Sites in the United States, Italy and Spain provided acute and convalescent COVID-19 samples. PBMCs, B-cell-depleted T cells, or T cells were the source of the cDNA or gDNA that made up the material.

Original processing notes: Estimation of nucleated cell counts relied on the amplification of reference gene primers. The data were produced by immunoSEQ multiplex PCR, yet TCRdb's version contains in-frame clones alone and is incomplete. The V and J calls and clone size were taken over from that table, and D and trimming were inferred from the DNA. Among more than 200,000 clones, around four fifths were seen once, and the ten largest hold 8.6%. The V and J ends lost 7 bases and 7 bases, in that order; junction bases with no gene match: 19. Per the germline V gene, CDR1 is MGHRA and CDR2 is YSYEKL. The CDR3 contains 18 residues.

The V gene is TRBV4-1, the J gene TRBJ1-4; 9 positions match TRBD1. This TCR derives from a man aged 35 to 55 with active or convalescent COVID-19. Material for sequencing was peripheral blood. CDR3 amino acids: CASTPRGQGEGSSEKLFF. CDR3 DNA: TGCGCCAGCACCCCCAGGGGACAGGGAGAGGGTAGTAGTGAAAAACTGTTTTTT.